This TCR beta chain was recovered during a study of identical twins (TCRdb year 2016). For the study in its entirety: To test whether fetal clonotypes persist, this study deep-sequenced TCR alpha and beta repertoires from monozygotic twins, from unrelated adults of various ages, and from cord blood. Replicate twin experiments were performed at different times using different library preparation protocols to rule out contamination. General findings and caveats noted by the study authors: Excess twin sharing in beta out-of-frame sequences was weaker because fewer shared sequences lowered the signal-to-noise ratio. Because the same donors could not be followed over many years, the conclusions relied on cross-sectional statistical analysis. Fewer insertions were carried by abundant cord blood beta clonotypes; a weaker similar trend was observed in young adult naive repertoires, while no such trend was observed in memory repertoires. Compared with coincidental sharing between unrelated individuals, out-of-frame TCR alpha sequences shared between twins showed an excess of sequences with low generation probability. In monozygotic twins, out-of-frame TCR alpha sharing was systematically underestimated by recombination models, although the models agreed with sharing between unrelated individuals. Invariant T cells such as MAIT and iNKT could partly confound zero-insertion analyses, although diverse VJ usage argued against such confounding for most clonotypes.

Trimming removed 2 bases from V and 4 bases from J, leaving 15 bases between the germline ends. Sequences SGHRS (CDR1) and YFSETQ (CDR2) are obtained from the germline V gene. Including the terminal cysteine and phenylalanine, the CDR3 comprises 16 residues. Of all the DNA, just the CDR3 is kept, 48 bases in frame from base 1. Every donor in the study was a healthy Caucasian. Three pairs of female monozygotic twins, all aged roughly 18 to 29 years, made up the twin cohort. Positive isolation kits from Invitrogen were used to isolate CD4+ and CD8+ T cell populations. Library prep was done by 5' RACE. These reads were obtained on an Illumina HiSeq 2000. Template switching introduced a universal primer binding site; the final cDNA contained a unique molecular identifier, enabling accurate counting of TCR cDNA molecules. First-strand cDNA for TCR alpha and beta chains was synthesized from specific primers in the conserved constant-segment region. To control for contamination, each cDNA library was double barcoded with a SMART-Mk sample barcode plus Illumina barcodes. TruSeq adapter sequences and Illumina sample barcodes were added in two successive PCR steps. The TCR alpha and beta cDNA libraries were sequenced on the Illumina HiSeq platform using custom primers. On the study's bioinformatics: MiGEC was used to process raw reads and extract unique molecular identifiers, and MiXCR was used to find CDR3 positions. For each individual, recombination models were inferred using an EM algorithm with the repgenHMM and IGoR tools. The tcR package in R was used for shared clonotype analysis, with sharing normalized by the product of cloneset sizes. To study raw recombination free of thymic and clonal selection effects, out-of-frame nonproductive sequences were analyzed. TCRdb reran the public reads through fastp at Q25 and MiXCR, keeping productive beta chains. Each CDR3 protein appears once, grouped with its most common genes and DNA. The V and J calls reflect TCRdb's pipeline rather than the authors' work. The sample includes more than 400,000 distinct CDR3 sequences, with roughly 15% observed a single time. Roughly 0.42% of the sample comes from the top ten.

Notes on this clonotype: No cognate antigen has been identified for it. Base qualities are not at hand, and no much larger clone is one base apart.

These data were likewise used in another study, on yellow fever vaccine responses in identical twins. Per that second paper: According to the authors, in identical twins the way T cells responded to vaccination appeared partly convergent and partly personalized. In the study, vaccine-responding T cell clones were precisely tracked in identical twins.

This receptor chain uses TRBV5-1 and TRBJ1-4; a tentative D match to TRBD1 spans 6 bases. The sequence was collected from a woman younger than 35 in good health. Sequenced sample: CD4+ T cells sorted from blood. The CDR3 region reads CASSFQGSASNEKLFF. The nucleotide sequence reads TGCGCCAGCAGCTTTCAGGGGTCCGCAAGTAATGAAAAACTGTTTTTT.